This TCR beta chain was recorded in a study of T cells in Graves' hyperthyroidism and ophthalmopathy. Template material for amplifying TCR beta CDR3 regions consisted of RNA transcripts. In the first-round RT-PCR of the TCR CDR3, the HTBI primer set was used. TCRdb reprocessed the multiplex PCR reads via MiXCR and lists one record per CDR3 protein. The table lists approximately 350,000 distinct CDR3 sequences, about 16% of them singletons. The CDR3 is made up of 12 amino acids. Germline V gives CDR1 MNHEY, CDR2 SVGEGT. The ends were cut back, 0 bases at V and 10 bases at J, with 7 bases in the middle. The sample holds many counts of this clonotype.

This chain joins TRBV6-2 or TRBV6-3 and TRBJ2-1; D is unresolved. Source material: blood. The clonotype comes from a woman aged 55-70 years with Graves' ophthalmopathy. This CDR3 reads CASSYSWTEQFF. CDR3 nucleotides: TGTGCCAGCAGTTACTCTTGGACGGAGCAGTTCTTC.